This T cell receptor (beta chain) was identified during a study of T cell responses to AZD1222 COVID-19 vaccine. Whole-study findings and limits: Females made up more of the donors, who were largely white British, and clonal diversity may have come out too low.

As to this clone: The antigen is not known.

TCRdb's copy holds only in-frame clones and misses some; the assay was immunoSEQ multiplex PCR. This sample has approximately 140,000 clones, with more than 85% found just once. CDR3 length equals 15 residues. Germline V gene data show CDR1 as SNHLY and CDR2 as FYNNEI. Trimming removed 1 base at V and 1 base at J, with 11 bases between. The rearrangement uses TRBV2 and TRBJ2-7; D perhaps matches TRBD2 (7 bases). This receptor was taken from an adult in good health. Sequencing was performed on peripheral blood, taken on day 0 of AZD1222 vaccination. The CDR3 is CASSEGGGLSYEQYF. DNA for the CDR3: TGTGCCAGCAGTGAAGGGGGGGGCTTATCCTACGAGCAGTACTTC.